This T cell receptor (beta chain) is from a study of OX40 agonist ivuxolimab in advanced cancers. Clones were sequenced by immunoSEQ multiplex PCR, and TCRdb holds only the in-frame ones, with some missing. The sample includes fewer than 55,000 clones, more than 75% of them seen just once. The TCR sequence derives from an adult with an advanced solid tumor such as melanoma, head and neck, liver or kidney cancer. The sequencing here drew on CD4+ or CD8+ T cells sorted from blood, taken in a trial of the OX40 agonist ivuxolimab.

For the CDR3, the DNA is TGCAGCGTGACAGGGGATAAGAACACTGAAGCTTTCTTT. Protein product: CSVTGDKNTEAFF. V gene TRBV29-1 combines with J gene TRBJ1-1; 8 bases fit TRBD1. V shed 6 bases and J 1 base; nucleotides not matched to a gene: 4. The CDR3 sequence is 13 residues long. CDR1 and CDR2 from the germline V gene are SQVTM and ANQGSEA.